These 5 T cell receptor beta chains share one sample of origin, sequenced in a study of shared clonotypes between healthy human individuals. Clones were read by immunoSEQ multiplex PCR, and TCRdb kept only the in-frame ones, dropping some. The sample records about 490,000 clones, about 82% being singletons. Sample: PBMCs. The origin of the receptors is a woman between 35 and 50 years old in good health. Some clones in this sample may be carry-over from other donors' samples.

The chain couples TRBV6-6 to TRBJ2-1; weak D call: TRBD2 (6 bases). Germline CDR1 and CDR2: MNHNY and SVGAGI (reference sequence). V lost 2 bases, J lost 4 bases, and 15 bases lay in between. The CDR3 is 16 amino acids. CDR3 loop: CASSYNRDSKYNEQFF. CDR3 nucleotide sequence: TGTGCCAGCAGTTACAACCGGGACTCTAAATACAATGAGCAGTTCTTC.

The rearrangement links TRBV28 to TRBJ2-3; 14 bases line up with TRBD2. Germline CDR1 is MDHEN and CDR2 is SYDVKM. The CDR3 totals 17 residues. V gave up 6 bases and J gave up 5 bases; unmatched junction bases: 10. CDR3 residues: CASRDSQTSGRGDTQYF. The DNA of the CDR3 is TGTGCCAGCAGGGATTCCCAGACTAGCGGGAGGGGAGATACGCAGTATTTT.

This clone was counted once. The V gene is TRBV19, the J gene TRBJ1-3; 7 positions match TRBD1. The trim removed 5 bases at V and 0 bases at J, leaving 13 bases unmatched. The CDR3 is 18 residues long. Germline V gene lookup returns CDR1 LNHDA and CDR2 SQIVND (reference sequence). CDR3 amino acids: CASSSRQGDTASGNTIYF. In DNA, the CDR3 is TGTGCCAGTAGTTCACGACAGGGCGACACCGCCTCTGGAAACACCATATATTTT.

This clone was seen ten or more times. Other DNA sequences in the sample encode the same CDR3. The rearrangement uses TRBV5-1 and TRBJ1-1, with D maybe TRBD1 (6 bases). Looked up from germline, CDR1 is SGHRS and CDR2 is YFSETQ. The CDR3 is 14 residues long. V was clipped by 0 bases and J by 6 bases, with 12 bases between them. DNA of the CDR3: TGCGCCAGCAGCTTGGAGGCAGGGGTGGCTGAAGCTTTCTTT. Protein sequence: CASSLEAGVAEAFF.

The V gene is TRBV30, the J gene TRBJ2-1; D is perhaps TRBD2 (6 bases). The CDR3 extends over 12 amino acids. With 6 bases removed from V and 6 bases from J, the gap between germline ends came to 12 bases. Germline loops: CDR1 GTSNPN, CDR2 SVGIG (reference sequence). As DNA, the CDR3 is TGTGCCTGTGGGACTGGGTCCAATGAGCAGTTCTTC. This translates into CACGTGSNEQFF. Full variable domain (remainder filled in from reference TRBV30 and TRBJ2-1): SQTIHQWPATLVQPVGSPLSLECTVEGTSNPNLYWYRQAAGRGLQLLFYSVGIGQISSEVPQNLSASRPQDRQFILSSKKLLLSDSGFYLCACGTGSNEQFFGPGTRLTVL.